At least ten counts were recorded for the clone carrying this T cell receptor (beta chain). Its antigen is not known. This record comes from a study of neurological immune-mediated disorders. Study as a whole: Of the multiple sclerosis patients, approximately 34 in total, around 31 were relapsing-remitting and 3 were secondary progressive.

Using its own MiXCR run on the 5' RACE reads, TCRdb lists one record per CDR3 protein. The profile covers nearly 60,000 distinct CDR3 sequences, with 3% to 3.5% appearing a single time and 6% to 9% taken by the ten largest. Germline V CDR1 and CDR2: LGHDT, YNNKEL (reference sequence). With 4 bases clipped from V and 2 bases from J, the junction kept 6 bases outside the gene matches. The CDR3 loop spans 16 amino acids. Points from the study as a whole: None of the CDR3 amino acid sequences of expanded clones recurred across subjects, suggesting private repertoires in all groups.

The TCR comes from a woman aged 60-70 years with multiple sclerosis. The specimen was PBMCs. J is TRBJ2-7 and V is TRBV3-1; 12 bases fit TRBD2. The CDR3 here is CASSLRTSGNTYEQYF. For the CDR3, the DNA is TGTGCCAGCAGCCTCAGGACTAGCGGGAACACCTACGAGCAGTACTTC.